The table lists the clone carrying this T cell receptor (beta chain) with a count of one. The sample comes from a study of control samples from healthy donors and cancer patients. Germline V gene data show CDR1 as SGHNT and CDR2 as YYREEE (reference sequence). After removal of 3 bases from V and 6 bases from J, the junction contained 6 bases not matched to a gene. This CDR3 has 14 amino acids. Repertoires were generated with immunoSEQ multiplex PCR, while TCRdb's copy carries only in-frame clones and drops some. Here the sample spans some 35,000 clones, around 93% being singletons. V is TRBV5-4 and J is TRBJ2-7; 10 nucleotides align to TRBD2. This clonotype was obtained from a man aged 40-49 years with colorectal cancer. The sample comprised PBMCs. CDR3 sequence (DNA): TGTGCCAGCAGCTCAGCGGGGGGGCCCGTCGAGCAGTACTTC. It translates to CASSSAGGPVEQYF.